These T cell receptor beta chains were read from a single sample in a study of CD8 T cells in Susac syndrome. TCRdb used MiXCR to reprocess the immunoSEQ multiplex PCR reads, holding one entry per CDR3 protein. This sample has 150,000 to 160,000 distinct CDR3 sequences, with around 95% found just once. Sequenced input: CD8+ T cells from PBMCs. The receptors come from a human donor with multiple sclerosis. The CDR3 runs from the conserved cysteine through the conserved F or W. D genes are given only for firm matches. Only part of the rows carry a size: once, few, many, or a class if the clone is expanded.

V gene: TRBV14; D gene: TRBD2; J gene: TRBJ2-5; clone size: NA; CDR3 protein: CASSNSGGQETQYF; CDR3 DNA: TGTGCCAGCAGTAATAGCGGGGGACAAGAGACCCAGTACTTC
V gene: TRBV7-2; D gene: NA; J gene: TRBJ2-3; clone size: NA; CDR3 protein: CASSLVEGGLADTQYF; CDR3 DNA: TGTGCCAGCAGCTTAGTGGAGGGGGGCCTCGCAGATACGCAGTATTTT
V gene: TRBV9; D gene: NA; J gene: TRBJ2-3; clone size: NA; CDR3 protein: CASSPQDSLNTQYF; CDR3 DNA: TGTGCCAGCAGCCCCCAAGACAGCCTCAATACGCAGTATTTT
V gene: TRBV29-1; D gene: NA; J gene: TRBJ2-1; clone size: NA; CDR3 protein: CSISGGSYNEQFF; CDR3 DNA: TGCAGCATCTCCGGGGGTTCCTACAATGAGCAGTTCTTC
V gene: TRBV29-1; D gene: NA; J gene: TRBJ2-7; clone size: once; CDR3 protein: CSARRGNEQYF; CDR3 DNA: TGCAGCGCCAGACGGGGAAACGAGCAGTACTTC
V gene: TRBV29-1; D gene: NA; J gene: TRBJ2-5; clone size: NA; CDR3 protein: CSVPGQPQETQYF; CDR3 DNA: TGCAGCGTCCCCGGACAACCCCAGGAGACCCAGTACTTC
V gene: TRBV3-1; D gene: NA; J gene: TRBJ2-7; clone size: NA; CDR3 protein: CASSQVGGYEQYF; CDR3 DNA: TGTGCCAGCAGCCAAGTAGGGGGCTACGAGCAGTACTTC
V gene: TRBV27; D gene: TRBD2; J gene: TRBJ2-3; clone size: NA; CDR3 protein: CASSFGGADTQYF; CDR3 DNA: TGTGCCAGCAGTTTTGGGGGGGCAGATACGCAGTATTTT
V gene: TRBV7-6; D gene: NA; J gene: TRBJ2-1; clone size: NA; CDR3 protein: CASSPRTVGGSYNEQFF; CDR3 DNA: TGTGCCAGCAGCCCCCGGACAGTTGGGGGCTCCTACAATGAGCAGTTCTTC
V gene: TRBV29-1; D gene: NA; J gene: TRBJ1-1; clone size: NA; CDR3 protein: CSVEIGTAEAFF; CDR3 DNA: TGCAGCGTTGAAATAGGGACCGCTGAAGCTTTCTTT
V gene: TRBV7-2; D gene: TRBD2; J gene: TRBJ2-7; clone size: NA; CDR3 protein: CASSLGGGASYEQYF; CDR3 DNA: TGTGCCAGCAGCTTAGGCGGGGGGGCCTCCTACGAGCAGTACTTC
V gene: TRBV12-3/TRBV12-4; D gene: TRBD2; J gene: TRBJ2-7; clone size: NA; CDR3 protein: CASSPSTSGVYEQYF; CDR3 DNA: TGTGCCAGCAGTCCCTCGACTAGCGGGGTCTACGAGCAGTACTTC
V gene: TRBV29-1; D gene: NA; J gene: TRBJ1-1; clone size: NA; CDR3 protein: CSVEHTSMNTEAFF; CDR3 DNA: TGCAGCGTTGAACATACGTCCATGAACACTGAAGCTTTCTTT
V gene: TRBV2; D gene: NA; J gene: TRBJ1-1; clone size: NA; CDR3 protein: CASSQQGTVTEAFF; CDR3 DNA: TGTGCCAGCAGTCAACAGGGCACGGTCACTGAAGCTTTCTTT
V gene: TRBV7-9; D gene: NA; J gene: TRBJ1-1; clone size: NA; CDR3 protein: CASSLDRSEAFF; CDR3 DNA: TGTGCCAGCAGCTTGGACAGATCTGAAGCTTTCTTT
V gene: TRBV29-1; D gene: NA; J gene: TRBJ2-5; clone size: NA; CDR3 protein: CSVDRGRSETQYF; CDR3 DNA: TGCAGCGTTGACAGGGGCCGGTCAGAGACCCAGTACTTC
V gene: TRBV6-1; D gene: NA; J gene: TRBJ1-2; clone size: NA; CDR3 protein: CASSEGQATTYGYTF; CDR3 DNA: TGTGCCAGCAGTGAAGGACAGGCGACTACCTATGGCTACACCTTC
V gene: TRBV28; D gene: NA; J gene: TRBJ1-1; clone size: NA; CDR3 protein: CASSLSRNTEAFF; CDR3 DNA: TGTGCCAGCAGTTTGTCCAGGAACACTGAAGCTTTCTTT
V gene: TRBV5-1; D gene: NA; J gene: TRBJ2-7; clone size: NA; CDR3 protein: CASRSGGYYEQYF; CDR3 DNA: TGCGCCAGCCGTTCGGGGGGCTACTACGAGCAGTACTTC
V gene: TRBV5-6; D gene: TRBD1; J gene: TRBJ1-2; clone size: NA; CDR3 protein: CASSPSDRVYGYTF; CDR3 DNA: TGTGCCAGCAGCCCGTCGGACAGGGTTTATGGCTACACCTTC
V gene: TRBV29-1; D gene: TRBD1; J gene: TRBJ1-1; clone size: NA; CDR3 protein: CSVPGQGTEAFF; CDR3 DNA: TGCAGCGTTCCCGGACAGGGCACTGAAGCTTTCTTT
V gene: TRBV15; D gene: TRBD1; J gene: TRBJ1-2; clone size: NA; CDR3 protein: CATSRDRQGNYGYTF; CDR3 DNA: TGTGCCACCAGCAGAGATAGACAGGGGAACTATGGCTACACCTTC
V gene: TRBV30; D gene: NA; J gene: TRBJ1-1; clone size: NA; CDR3 protein: CAWSRENTEAFF; CDR3 DNA: TGTGCCTGGAGCCGGGAAAACACTGAAGCTTTCTTT
V gene: TRBV27; D gene: NA; J gene: TRBJ1-5; clone size: NA; CDR3 protein: CASSSWGSSNQPQHF; CDR3 DNA: TGTGCCAGCAGCTCATGGGGCAGTAGCAATCAGCCCCAGCATTTT
V gene: TRBV9; D gene: NA; J gene: TRBJ1-2; clone size: NA; CDR3 protein: CASSVEVSPNYGYTF; CDR3 DNA: TGTGCCAGCAGCGTAGAGGTCAGCCCCAACTATGGCTACACCTTC
V gene: TRBV11-2; D gene: TRBD2; J gene: TRBJ2-1; clone size: NA; CDR3 protein: CASSFLAGDNEQFF; CDR3 DNA: TGTGCCAGCAGCTTTTTAGCGGGGGACAATGAGCAGTTCTTC
V gene: TRBV20-1; D gene: TRBD1; J gene: TRBJ2-1; clone size: NA; CDR3 protein: CSARDGDRESYNEQFF; CDR3 DNA: TGCAGTGCTAGAGATGGGGACAGGGAATCCTACAATGAGCAGTTCTTC
V gene: TRBV3-1; D gene: NA; J gene: TRBJ1-1; clone size: NA; CDR3 protein: CASSHNMGFTEAFF; CDR3 DNA: TGTGCCAGCAGCCATAATATGGGTTTCACTGAAGCTTTCTTT